The 30 T cell receptor beta chains below were found in one sample sequenced in a study of human T cells and chemical hapten exposure (dated by TCRdb to the early 2020s). The intended sense of this specimen's time point label: pre-sensitization, week 0. The treatment or condition label on this specimen signifies: therapeutic diphenylcyclopropenone sensitization with weekly scalp DPC. Library construction relied on RACE. The sample was run on a NextSeq 500. Clones were called with MiXCR by TCRdb after fastp trimmed the public reads at Q25, and only in-frame beta chains were retained. All rows with the same CDR3 protein become a single entry with the most common DNA and genes. This sample gives 52,000 or so distinct CDR3 sequences in total; 9.9% of them show up just once. The ten largest clones add up to 8% to 10% of the sample. This material consisted of whole blood, taken in connection with sensitization to the hapten diphenylcyclopropenone (DPC). These TCRs come from a man in his forties with alopecia areata. Some clones in this sample may be carry-over from other donors' samples.

The sample holds many counts of this clonotype. CDR3 sequence: CSARSRDASSGGYEQYF. The CDR3 DNA follows: TGCAGTGCTAGATCCCGGGACGCTTCTAGTGGGGGTTACGAGCAGTACTTC. The genes are TRBV20-1 and TRBJ2-7; D tentatively reads TRBD1 or TRBD2 (5 bases each). The germline CDR1 and CDR2 sequences are DFQATT and SNEGSKA (reference sequence). V lost 2 bases and J 4 bases, leaving 24 bases between the germline ends. CDR3 length equals 17 residues.

The V gene is TRBV7-2, the J gene TRBJ2-4; 8 nucleotides match TRBD2. The length of the CDR3 is 16 residues. V trimming: 4 bases; J trimming: 8 bases; junction bases outside the gene matches: 13. CDR1 is SGHTA and CDR2 is FQGNSA in the germline V gene. The CDR3 DNA sequence: TGTGCCAGCAGCTCTAGAGGCTTTTCGGGAGGGTACATTCAGTACTTC. Encoded protein: CASSSRGFSGGYIQYF.

The chain links TRBV5-6 to TRBJ2-5, with D hard to call. CDR1 SGHDT and CDR2 YYEEEE come from the germline V gene. V lost 2 bases, J lost 7 bases, and 6 bases lay in between. The CDR3 is 11 residues long. Here the CDR3 reads CASSLGWTQYF. CDR3 sequence (DNA): TGTGCCAGCAGCTTAGGTTGGACCCAGTACTTC.

The chain links TRBV18 to TRBJ2-1; maybe TRBD1 (6 bases). Trimming cost V 3 bases and J 6 bases, with 18 bases left between them. From germline, CDR1 is KGHSH and CDR2 LQKENI. CDR3 size: 16 residues. CDR3: CASSPRNQGWFNEQFF. CDR3 in DNA: TGTGCCAGCTCACCGCGAAACCAGGGGTGGTTCAATGAGCAGTTCTTC. The full variable domain, its missing parts supplied by reference TRBV18 and TRBJ2-1, is NAGVMQNPRHLVRRRGQEARLRCSPMKGHSHVYWYRQLPEEGLKFMVYLQKENIIDESGMPKERFSAEFPKEGPSILRIQQVVRGDSAAYFCASSPRNQGWFNEQFFGPGTRLTVL.

This clonotype has at least ten counts. This sequence joins TRBV6-5 and TRBJ2-5; TRBD2 agrees at 7 bases. The CDR3 has 16 residues. Germline loops: CDR1 MNHEY, CDR2 SVGAGI. The ends lost 6 bases at V and 5 bases at J; junction bases unmatched: 15. The chain's CDR3 is CASSSRASGRGETQYF. CDR3 DNA: TGTGCCAGCAGCTCGCGGGCTAGCGGTAGAGGGGAGACCCAGTACTTC.

The chain uses TRBV19 and TRBJ1-5; possibly TRBD1 for D (6 bases). The germline V gene encodes CDR1 LNHDA and CDR2 SQIVND (reference sequence). V was cut by 3 bases and J by 7 bases, with 13 bases left in between. This CDR3 spans 14 amino acids. Here the CDR3 reads CASSIRGAWQPQHF. CDR3 nucleotides: TGTGCCAGTAGTATTAGGGGGGCATGGCAGCCCCAGCATTTT.

This clonotype was picked up a small number of times. The rearrangement links TRBV4-1 to TRBJ2-7, with D possibly TRBD2 on 6 matching bases. The CDR3 contains 15 residues. V dropped 0 bases and J dropped 6 bases, with 15 bases sitting between them. Germline V CDR1 and CDR2: MGHRA, YSYEKL. The CDR3 DNA reads TGCGCCAGCAGCCAAGATCCCCGGGGGTCGGGCGAGCAGTACTTC. It translates to CASSQDPRGSGEQYF.

The V gene is TRBV28, the J gene TRBJ1-2; D is undetermined. The CDR3 is made up of 14 amino acids. Trimming took off 2 bases at V and 2 bases at J, with 9 bases between the two ends. CDR1 and CDR2 from the germline V gene are MDHEN and SYDVKM. The CDR3 sequence is CASSLEFPNYGYTF. CDR3 nucleotides: TGTGCCAGCAGTTTAGAATTTCCCAACTATGGCTACACCTTC.

This clonotype appeared a single time. The chain has TRBV6-5 and TRBJ2-2, with 12 bases that match TRBD2. The trim removed 2 bases at V and 8 bases at J, leaving 6 bases unmatched. CDR1 is MNHEY, CDR2 SVGAGI, per germline. The CDR3 consists of 16 residues. CDR3 bases: TGTGCCAGCAGTTACCTGACTAGCGGGGGACCTGGGGAGCTGTTTTTT. Translating it yields CASSYLTSGGPGELFF.

This clonotype was counted between two and nine times. The genes are TRBV9 and TRBJ2-1, with D hard to call. CDR1 and CDR2 from the germline V gene are SGDLS and YYNGEE. The CDR3 has 10 amino acids. V lost 5 bases and J lost 8, with 5 bases in between. The DNA of the CDR3 is TGTGCCAGCAGGGTTTATGAGCAGTTCTTC. Its protein is CASRVYEQFF.

In this sample, this clonotype turned up a few times. The V call is TRBV6-1, the J call TRBJ1-1; the D gene is possibly TRBD1 (5 bases). The germline V and J ends were trimmed by 1 base and 6 bases, with 15 bases remaining between them. Germline V gene sequence: CDR1 MNHNS, CDR2 SASEGT. The CDR3 is 15 residues long. CDR3 residues: CASSEVWQGSPEAFF. DNA of the CDR3: TGTGCCAGCAGTGAAGTCTGGCAGGGCAGCCCTGAAGCTTTCTTT.

In this sample, this clonotype turned up many times. The rearrangement links TRBV5-4 to TRBJ2-7; TRBD2 agrees at 9 bases. The CDR3 is made up of 14 amino acids. The germline V gene has CDR1 SGHNT and CDR2 YYREEE (reference sequence). After removal of 4 bases from V and 5 bases from J, the junction contained 7 bases not matched to a gene. In DNA, the CDR3 is TGTGCCAGCAGCAGACTAGCGGCCCCGAACGAGCAGTACTTC. Protein product: CASSRLAAPNEQYF.

The rearrangement uses TRBV6-5 and TRBJ2-1; 11 bases map to TRBD2. The V and J ends lost 8 bases and 7 bases, in that order; junction bases with no gene match: 4. CDR1 MNHEY and CDR2 SVGAGI come from the germline V gene. CDR3 length: 13 residues. CDR3 sequence (DNA): TGTGCCAGCTACGCTAGCGGGAGGAATGAGCAGTTCTTC. This translates into CASYASGRNEQFF.

This clonotype was counted ten times or more. In DNA form, the CDR3 reads TGCAGTCTGAGGGAGCCCTACAATGAGCAGTTCTTC. Protein product: CSLREPYNEQFF. The chain uses TRBV20-1 and TRBJ2-1; D might be TRBD2 (5 bases). Between the trimmed V and J ends, which lost 8 bases and 2 bases, there was a span of 10 bases. CDR1 and CDR2 (germline): DFQATT, SNEGSKA (reference sequence). The CDR3 length is 12 residues.

V is TRBV7-2 and J is TRBJ2-1; 13 bases are a match to TRBD2. Germline V gene lookup returns CDR1 SGHTA and CDR2 FQGNSA. This CDR3 region has 16 residues. J lost 6 bases, V lost 5 bases, and 7 bases had no gene match. The CDR3 DNA reads as TGTGCCAGCAGCCTAACTAGCGGGAGGGCTTCCAATGAGCAGTTCTTC. Translating it yields CASSLTSGRASNEQFF.

The chain uses TRBV6-1 and TRBJ1-5, with 8 bases lining up with TRBD1. With 7 bases clipped from V and 3 bases from J, the junction kept 8 bases outside the gene matches. The germline V gene encodes CDR1 MNHNS and CDR2 SASEGT. This CDR3 contains 15 residues. The CDR3 DNA reads TGTGCCAGCACTACGGGACAGGAAATCAATCAGCCCCAGCATTTT. Amino acid sequence: CASTTGQEINQPQHF.

DNA of the CDR3: TGTGCCAGCAGCTCCGGGACTAGCGGGAGTAACGGCGATGAGCAGTTCTTC. It yields the protein CASSSGTSGSNGDEQFF. The chain employs TRBV7-9 and TRBJ2-1; 14 bases align to TRBD2. Germline CDR1 SEHNR, CDR2 FQNEAQ (reference sequence). The CDR3 contains 17 residues. V gave up 4 bases and J gave up 8 bases; unmatched junction bases: 10.

This clonotype was seen a handful of times. The chain couples TRBV29-1 to TRBJ2-7; D tentatively fits TRBD1 or TRBD2 (6 bases each). The CDR3 has 13 amino acids. V was clipped by 6 bases and J by 6 bases, with 18 bases between them. Germline V gene data show CDR1 as SQVTM and CDR2 as ANQGSEA. Written as DNA, the CDR3 is TGCAGCGTGACAGGTCAAGGAGCGGGCGAGCAGTACTTC. This encodes CSVTGQGAGEQYF.

The chain uses TRBV28 and TRBJ2-7; D remains ambiguous. The CDR3 is 13 amino acids. Germline CDR1 and CDR2: MDHEN and SYDVKM. V gave up 2 bases and J gave up 6 bases, with 11 bases separating them. The CDR3 DNA sequence: TGTGCCAGCAGTTTACCCGAGGTCGGCGAGCAGTACTTC. Translated: CASSLPEVGEQYF.

This clonotype showed up many times. V gene TRBV28 combines with J gene TRBJ2-7; weak D call: TRBD1 (5 bases). Germline V gene lookup returns CDR1 MDHEN and CDR2 SYDVKM. This CDR3 is built from 14 residues. The germline V and J ends were trimmed by 2 bases and 0 bases, with 8 bases remaining between them. CDR3 sequence: CASSLQGISYEQYF. The DNA of the CDR3 is TGTGCCAGCAGTTTACAGGGCATCTCCTACGAGCAGTACTTC.

The chain combines TRBV13 with TRBJ1-2; D is unresolved. CDR3 size: 14 residues. The germline CDR1 and CDR2 sequences are PRHDT and FYEKMQ (reference sequence). Trimming removed 0 bases at V and 0 bases at J, with 5 bases between. The CDR3 DNA reads as TGTGCCAGCAGCTTAGGACAGACTAACTATGGCTACACCTTC. It encodes CASSLGQTNYGYTF.

This clonotype was counted many times. The chain couples TRBV12-3 or TRBV12-4 to TRBJ1-1; 9 bases are shared with TRBD1. The CDR3 loop spans 15 amino acids. The J segment lost 3 bases and the V segment lost 5 bases, leaving 7 bases of the junction unmatched. The CDR3 loop reads CASSAGTGMYTEAFF. The CDR3 DNA reads as TGTGCCAGCAGTGCGGGGACAGGGATGTACACTGAAGCTTTCTTT.

This clonotype came up a few times. J is TRBJ2-5 and V is TRBV6-6; 14 bases map to TRBD2. This CDR3 has 16 amino acids. Germline lookup yields CDR1 MNHNY and CDR2 SVGAGI (reference sequence). Losses at the gene ends were 2 bases for V and 4 bases for J; bases not matched to a gene: 3. CDR3 protein: CASSYAGTSGGETQYF. The DNA of the CDR3 is TGTGCCAGCAGTTACGCAGGGACTAGCGGGGGAGAGACCCAGTACTTC.

This clonotype was picked up a small number of times. The chain is built from TRBV6-2 or TRBV6-3 and TRBJ2-1, with 7 bases identical to TRBD1. J lost 4 bases, V lost 7 bases, and 10 bases had no gene match. CDR1 and CDR2 from the germline V gene are MNHEY and SVGEGT. This CDR3 contains 15 residues. CDR3 bases: TGTGCCAGCATTCCCGACAGGGTGAGATACAATGAGCAGTTCTTC. Translated: CASIPDRVRYNEQFF.

The V and J genes are TRBV29-1 and TRBJ1-3; TRBD1 might be the D (6 bases). Trimming pared 6 bases from V and 2 bases from J, leaving 8 bases between. There are 12 residues in the CDR3. CDR1 and CDR2 (germline): SQVTM, ANQGSEA. The CDR3 DNA sequence: TGCAGCGTACGGACAGCTGGAAACACCATATATTTT. Translation gives CSVRTAGNTIYF.

This clonotype was found many times. V and J are TRBV7-2 and TRBJ2-7, with D perhaps TRBD2 (5 bases). The CDR3 has 12 residues. V gave up 4 bases and J gave up 4 bases, with 8 bases separating them. In germline, CDR1 is SGHTA, CDR2 FQGNSA. The CDR3 DNA follows: TGTGCCAGCAGCTCCGGGGTGTACGAGCAGTACTTC. Its translation is CASSSGVYEQYF.

There are many counts of this clonotype. The chain uses TRBV7-9 and TRBJ2-1; 7 bases are shared with TRBD1. Germline V gives CDR1 SEHNR, CDR2 FQNEAQ (reference sequence). The CDR3 length is 15 residues. Trimming at V came to 4 bases and at J to 7 bases, leaving 10 bases not matched to a gene. The DNA for the CDR3 is TGTGCCAGCAGCTCGAACGACAGGGCCGGGAATGAGCAGTTCTTC. This gives the protein CASSSNDRAGNEQFF.

This chain links TRBV7-9 with TRBJ2-7; 7 bases line up with TRBD1. With 5 bases clipped from V and 2 bases from J, the junction kept 9 bases outside the gene matches. CDR1 and CDR2 (germline): SEHNR, FQNEAQ (reference sequence). The CDR3 is made up of 15 amino acids. The CDR3 protein is CASSHYRGDTYEQYF. The CDR3 DNA reads TGTGCCAGCAGCCATTACAGGGGCGACACCTACGAGCAGTACTTC.

This clonotype was recorded a few times. The chain combines TRBV6-5 with TRBJ1-1, with 8 bases lining up with TRBD1. J lost 1 base, V lost 10 bases, and 5 bases had no gene match. This CDR3 is built from 13 residues. Germline V gives CDR1 MNHEY, CDR2 SVGAGI. The CDR3 nucleotides read TGTGCCACCAGAGGACAGGGGAACACTGAAGCTTTCTTT. It is translated as CATRGQGNTEAFF.

The gene calls are TRBV28 and TRBJ2-7; possibly TRBD1 or TRBD2 for D (5 bases each). This CDR3 has 14 amino acids. The germline gives CDR1 MDHEN, CDR2 SYDVKM. The V end was cut by 6 bases, the J end by 2 bases, with 14 bases between. The CDR3 reads CASRPRDGAYEQYF. The DNA of the CDR3 is TGTGCCAGCAGGCCACGGGACGGGGCCTACGAGCAGTACTTC.